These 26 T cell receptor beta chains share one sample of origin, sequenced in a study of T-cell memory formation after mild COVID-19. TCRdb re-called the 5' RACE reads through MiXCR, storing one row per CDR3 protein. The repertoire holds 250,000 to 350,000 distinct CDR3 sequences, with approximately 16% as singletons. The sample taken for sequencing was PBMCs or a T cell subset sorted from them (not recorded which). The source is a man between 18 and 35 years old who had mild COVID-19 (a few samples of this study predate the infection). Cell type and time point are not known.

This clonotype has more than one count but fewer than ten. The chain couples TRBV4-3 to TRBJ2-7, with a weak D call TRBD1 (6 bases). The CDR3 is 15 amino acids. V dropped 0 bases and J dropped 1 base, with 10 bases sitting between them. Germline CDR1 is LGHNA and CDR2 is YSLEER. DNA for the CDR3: TGCGCCAGCAGCCAAGAAGGAGACAGGTCCTACGAGCAGTACTTC. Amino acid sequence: CASSQEGDRSYEQYF.

CDR3 nucleotide sequence: TGCGCCAGCACAGACCGAAACACCGGGGAGCTGTTTTTT. This gives the protein CASTDRNTGELFF. J is TRBJ2-2 and V is TRBV5-1; D is ambiguous. The CDR3 sequence is 13 residues long. The germline V gene encodes CDR1 SGHRS and CDR2 YFSETQ. V lost 6 bases to trimming and J lost 2 bases, with 8 bases between them.

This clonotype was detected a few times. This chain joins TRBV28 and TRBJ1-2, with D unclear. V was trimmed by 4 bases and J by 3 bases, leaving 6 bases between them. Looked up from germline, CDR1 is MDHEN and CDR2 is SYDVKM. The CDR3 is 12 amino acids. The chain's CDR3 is CASSYGDYGYTF. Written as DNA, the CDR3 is TGTGCCAGCAGTTACGGGGACTATGGCTACACCTTC.

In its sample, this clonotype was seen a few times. CDR3 sequence: CASSARTGGYSNQPQHF. The CDR3 DNA follows: TGTGCCAGCAGCGCCCGGACAGGCGGTTATAGCAATCAGCCCCAGCATTTT. The V call is TRBV7-2, the J call TRBJ1-5, with TRBD1 matching 7 bases. V trimming: 5 bases; J trimming: 0 bases; junction bases outside the gene matches: 10. The CDR3 loop spans 17 amino acids. The V gene's germline CDR1 is SGHTA and CDR2 FQGNSA.

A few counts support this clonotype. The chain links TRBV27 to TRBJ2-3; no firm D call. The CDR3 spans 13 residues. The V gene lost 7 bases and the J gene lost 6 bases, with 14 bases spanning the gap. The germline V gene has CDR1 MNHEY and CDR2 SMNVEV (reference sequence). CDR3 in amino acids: CASTESTWDTQYF. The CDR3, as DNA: TGTGCCAGCACCGAGTCCACCTGGGATACGCAGTATTTT.

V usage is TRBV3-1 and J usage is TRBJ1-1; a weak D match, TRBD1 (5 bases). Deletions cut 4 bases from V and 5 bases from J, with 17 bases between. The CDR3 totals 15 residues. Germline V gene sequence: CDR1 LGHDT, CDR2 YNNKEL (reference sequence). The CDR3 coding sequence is TGTGCCAGCAGCCCCACGTCGGGGAAGGGGACTGAAGCTTTCTTT. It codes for CASSPTSGKGTEAFF.

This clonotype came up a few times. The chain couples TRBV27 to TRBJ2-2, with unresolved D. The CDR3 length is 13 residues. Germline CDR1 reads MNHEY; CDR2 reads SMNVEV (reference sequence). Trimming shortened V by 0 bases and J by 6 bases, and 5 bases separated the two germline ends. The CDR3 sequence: CASSLSRSGELFF. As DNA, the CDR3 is TGTGCCAGCAGTTTATCCCGATCCGGGGAGCTGTTTTTT.

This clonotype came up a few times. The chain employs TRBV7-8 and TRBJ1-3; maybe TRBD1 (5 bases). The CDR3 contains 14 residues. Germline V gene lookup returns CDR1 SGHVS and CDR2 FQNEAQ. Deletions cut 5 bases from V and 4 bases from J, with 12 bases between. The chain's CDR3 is CASSVGASGNTIYF. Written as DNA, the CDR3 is TGTGCCAGCAGCGTCGGGGCATCCGGAAACACCATATATTTT.

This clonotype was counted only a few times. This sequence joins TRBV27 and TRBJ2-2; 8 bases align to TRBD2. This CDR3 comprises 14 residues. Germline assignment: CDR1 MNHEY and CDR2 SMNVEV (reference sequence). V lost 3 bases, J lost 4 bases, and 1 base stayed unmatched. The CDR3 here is CASSFAGGTGELFF. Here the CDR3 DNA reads TGTGCCAGCAGTTTCGCGGGGGGCACCGGGGAGCTGTTTTTT.

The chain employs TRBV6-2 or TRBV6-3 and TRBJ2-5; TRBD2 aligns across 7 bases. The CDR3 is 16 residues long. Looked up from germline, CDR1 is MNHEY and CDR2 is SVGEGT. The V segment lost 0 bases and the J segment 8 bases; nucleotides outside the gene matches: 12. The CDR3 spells CASSYSRNSGPPTQYF. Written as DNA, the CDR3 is TGTGCCAGCAGTTACTCGAGGAATAGCGGGCCCCCCACCCAGTACTTC.

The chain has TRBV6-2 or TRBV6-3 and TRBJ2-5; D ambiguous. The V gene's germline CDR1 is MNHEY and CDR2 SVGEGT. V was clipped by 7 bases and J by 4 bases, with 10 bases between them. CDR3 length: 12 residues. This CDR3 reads CASNDMSETQYF. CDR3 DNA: TGTGCCAGCAACGACATGTCAGAGACCCAGTACTTC.

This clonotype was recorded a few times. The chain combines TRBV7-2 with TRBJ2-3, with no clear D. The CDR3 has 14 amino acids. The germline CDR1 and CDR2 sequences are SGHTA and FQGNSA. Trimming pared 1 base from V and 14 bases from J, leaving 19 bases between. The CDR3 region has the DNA TGTGCCAGCAGCTTAGGGCCCCCCAGCGACGTTGGGTATTTT. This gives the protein CASSLGPPSDVGYF. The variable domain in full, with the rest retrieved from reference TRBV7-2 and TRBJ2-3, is GAGVSQSPSNKVTEKGKDVELRCDPISGHTALYWYRQSLGQGLEFLIYFQGNSAPDKSGLPSDRFSAERTGGSVSTLTIQRTQQEDSAVYLCASSLGPPSDVGYFGPGTRLTVL.

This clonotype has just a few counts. CDR3 residues: CASSQDERGAKNIQYF. The CDR3, as DNA: TGTGCCAGCAGCCAAGATGAGCGGGGGGCCAAAAACATTCAGTACTTC. The chain joins TRBV4-2 to TRBJ2-4; 8 bases match TRBD2. V lost 0 bases to trimming and J lost 1 base; unmatched junction nucleotides: 2. Germline CDR1 is LGHNA and CDR2 is YNFKEQ. The CDR3 is 16 residues long.

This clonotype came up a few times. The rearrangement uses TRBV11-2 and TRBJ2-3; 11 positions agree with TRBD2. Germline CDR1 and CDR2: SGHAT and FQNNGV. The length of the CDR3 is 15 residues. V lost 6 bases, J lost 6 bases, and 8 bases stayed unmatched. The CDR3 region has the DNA TGTGCCAGCAGACATCTAGCGGGGGGCAGGGATACGCAGTATTTT. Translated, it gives CASRHLAGGRDTQYF.

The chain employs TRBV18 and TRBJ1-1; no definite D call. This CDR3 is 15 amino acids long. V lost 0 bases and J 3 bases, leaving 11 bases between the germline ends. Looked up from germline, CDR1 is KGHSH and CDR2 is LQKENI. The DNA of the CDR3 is TGTGCCAGCTCACCACCGAATCTGCCAGACACTGAAGCTTTCTTT. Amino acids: CASSPPNLPDTEAFF. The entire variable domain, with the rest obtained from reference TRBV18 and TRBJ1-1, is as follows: NAGVMQNPRHLVRRRGQEARLRCSPMKGHSHVYWYRQLPEEGLKFMVYLQKENIIDESGMPKERFSAEFPKEGPSILRIQQVVRGDSAAYFCASSPPNLPDTEAFFGQGTRLTVV.

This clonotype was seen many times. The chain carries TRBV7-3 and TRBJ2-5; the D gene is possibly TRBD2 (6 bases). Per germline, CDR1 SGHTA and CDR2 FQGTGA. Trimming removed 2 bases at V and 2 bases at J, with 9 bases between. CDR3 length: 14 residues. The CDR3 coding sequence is TGTGCCAGCAGCTTAGGCGGGACTCAAGAGACCCAGTACTTC. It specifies CASSLGGTQETQYF.

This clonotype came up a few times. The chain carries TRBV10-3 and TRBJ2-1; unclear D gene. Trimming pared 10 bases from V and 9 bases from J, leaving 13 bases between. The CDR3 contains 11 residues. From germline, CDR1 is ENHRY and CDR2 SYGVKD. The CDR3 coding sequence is TGTGCCACGATGGAAAAAGGTGAGCAGTTCTTC. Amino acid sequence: CATMEKGEQFF.

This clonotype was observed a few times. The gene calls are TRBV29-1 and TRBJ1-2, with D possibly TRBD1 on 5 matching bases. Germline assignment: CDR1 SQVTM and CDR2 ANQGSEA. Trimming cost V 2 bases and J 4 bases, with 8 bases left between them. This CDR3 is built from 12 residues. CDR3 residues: CSVELGGYGYTF. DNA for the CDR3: TGCAGCGTTGAACTGGGGGGCTATGGCTACACCTTC.

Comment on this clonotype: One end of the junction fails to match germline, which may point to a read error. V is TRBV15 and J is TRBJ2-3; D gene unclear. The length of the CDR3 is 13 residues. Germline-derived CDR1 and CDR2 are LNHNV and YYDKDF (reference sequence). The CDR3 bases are TGTGCCACCAGCATGGGTTTTGCAGATACTCAGTATTTT. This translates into CATSMGFADTQYF. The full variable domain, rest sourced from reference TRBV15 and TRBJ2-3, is DAMVIQNPRYQVTQFGKPVTLSCSQTLNHNVMYWYQQKSSQAPKLLFHYYDKDFNNEADTPDNFQSRRPNTSFCFLDIRSPGLGDTAMYLCATSMGFADTQYFGPGTRLTVL.

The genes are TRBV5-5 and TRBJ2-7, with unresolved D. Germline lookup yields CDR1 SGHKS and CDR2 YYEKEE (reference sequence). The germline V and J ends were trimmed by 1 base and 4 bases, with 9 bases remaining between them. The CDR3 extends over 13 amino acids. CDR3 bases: TGTGCCAGCAGCTTGTCTATCGGGTACGAGCAGTACGTC. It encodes CASSLSIGYEQYV.

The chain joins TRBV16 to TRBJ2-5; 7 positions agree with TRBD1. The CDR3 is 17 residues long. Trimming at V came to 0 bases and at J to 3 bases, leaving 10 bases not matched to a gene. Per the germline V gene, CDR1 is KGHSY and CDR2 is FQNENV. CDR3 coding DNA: TGTGCCAGCAGCCAATCTTCCTATAGGGACAGCGAAGAGACCCAGTACTTC. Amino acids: CASSQSSYRDSEETQYF.

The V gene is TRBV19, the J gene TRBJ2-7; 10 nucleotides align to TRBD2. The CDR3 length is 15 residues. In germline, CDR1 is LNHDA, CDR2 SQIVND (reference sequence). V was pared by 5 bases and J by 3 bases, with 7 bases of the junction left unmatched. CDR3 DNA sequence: TGTGCCAGTAGTGTCATAGCGGGGGGCCGCTACGAGCAGTACTTC. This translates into CASSVIAGGRYEQYF.

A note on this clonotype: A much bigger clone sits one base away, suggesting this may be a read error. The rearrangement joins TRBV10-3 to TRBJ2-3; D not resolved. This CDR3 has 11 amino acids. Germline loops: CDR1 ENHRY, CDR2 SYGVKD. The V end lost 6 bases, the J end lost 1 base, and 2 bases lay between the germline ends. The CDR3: CAISRTDTQYF. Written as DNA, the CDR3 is TGTGCCATCAGCCGCACAGATACGCAGTATTTT.

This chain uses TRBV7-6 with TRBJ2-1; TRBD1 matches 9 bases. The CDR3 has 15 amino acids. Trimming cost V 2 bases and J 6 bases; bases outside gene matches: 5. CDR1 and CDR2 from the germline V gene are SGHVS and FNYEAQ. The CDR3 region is CASSLNRGRSNEQFF. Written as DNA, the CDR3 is TGTGCCAGCAGCTTAAACAGGGGGCGTAGCAATGAGCAGTTCTTC.

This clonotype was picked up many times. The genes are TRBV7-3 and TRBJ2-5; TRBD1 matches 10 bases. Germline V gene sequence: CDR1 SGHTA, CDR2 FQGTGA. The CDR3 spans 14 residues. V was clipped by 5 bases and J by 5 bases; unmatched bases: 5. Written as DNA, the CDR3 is TGTGCCAGCAGCCTGACAGGGGGCAGTGAGACCCAGTACTTC. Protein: CASSLTGGSETQYF.

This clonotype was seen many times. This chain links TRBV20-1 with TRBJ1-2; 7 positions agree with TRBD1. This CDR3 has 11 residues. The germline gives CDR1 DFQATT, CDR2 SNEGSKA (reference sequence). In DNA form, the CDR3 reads TGCGTCCTTTGGGAGGGGGCTAGCTACACCTTC. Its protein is CVLWEGASYTF.